Shown below are 25 T cell receptor beta chains from a single sample sequenced in a study of blood T cell repertoires in COVID-19. This table comes from immunoSEQ multiplex PCR, and its TCRdb copy is limited to in-frame clones, with some not included. The table records some 200,000 clones, about nine tenths of them present only once. Sequencing was done on a sample of peripheral blood. The receptors were sampled from a woman in her sixties or seventies with acute or convalescent COVID-19.

The gene calls are TRBV7-2 and TRBJ1-1; TRBD1 is a possible D gene (5 bases). The CDR3 spans 17 residues. V lost 0 bases, J lost 0 bases, and 14 bases lay in between. The germline V gene has CDR1 SGHTA and CDR2 FQGNSA. CDR3 region: CASSLAGRVVMNTEAFF. The CDR3 region has the DNA TGTGCCAGCAGCTTAGCCGGCAGGGTGGTCATGAACACTGAAGCTTTCTTT.

The chain has TRBV7-2 and TRBJ2-1; 9 positions match TRBD2. Trimming cost V 1 base and J 4 bases; bases outside gene matches: 5. The CDR3 runs to 16 residues. Germline-derived CDR1 and CDR2 are SGHTA and FQGNSA. The CDR3 nucleotides read TGTGCCAGCAGCTTAGGAGGCGGGAGGGATTACAATGAGCAGTTCTTC. This translates into CASSLGGGRDYNEQFF.

The chain combines TRBV14 with TRBJ2-7; TRBD2 matches 11 bases. V gave up 1 base and J gave up 2 bases; unmatched junction bases: 1. The CDR3 length is 15 residues. Germline CDR1 SGHDN, CDR2 FVKESK. The CDR3 loop is CASSQGLAGPYEQYF. CDR3 coding DNA: TGTGCCAGCAGCCAAGGACTAGCGGGGCCCTACGAGCAGTACTTC.

The V and J genes are TRBV28 and TRBJ2-7; possibly TRBD2 for D (6 bases). The CDR3 covers 14 residues. The V end was cut by 7 bases, the J end by 5 bases, with 18 bases between. Germline V gene lookup returns CDR1 MDHEN and CDR2 SYDVKM. CDR3 region: CASTGTPGVHEQYF. CDR3 bases: TGTGCCAGCACCGGGACTCCGGGTGTCCACGAGCAGTACTTC.

This clone was counted between two and nine times. The rearrangement uses TRBV25-1 and TRBJ1-2; TRBD1 is a possible D gene (5 bases). CDR3 length equals 12 residues. Germline V lookup: CDR1 MGHDK, CDR2 SYGVNS. V lost 6 bases and J 4 bases, leaving 9 bases between the germline ends. Here the CDR3 reads CASSRAGYGYTF. CDR3 nucleotides: TGTGCCAGCAGCAGGGCAGGCTATGGCTACACCTTC.

The chain's CDR3 is CSAQTGGEKLFF. In nucleotides, the CDR3 is TGCAGCGCCCAGACAGGGGGGGAAAAACTGTTTTTT. The chain uses TRBV29-1 and TRBJ1-4; 9 nucleotides agree with TRBD1. The V gene end was trimmed by 7 bases and the J gene end by 8 bases; junction bases not matched to a gene: 5. This CDR3 has 12 residues. Germline CDR1 reads SQVTM; CDR2 reads ANQGSEA.

Concerning this clone itself: Within the sample, other DNA sequences also encode this same CDR3. This chain links TRBV5-1 with TRBJ1-2; 7 bases are a match to TRBD1. The CDR3 is 13 residues long. V shed 0 bases and J 7 bases; nucleotides not matched to a gene: 3. CDR1 and CDR2 from the germline V gene are SGHRS and YFSETQ. CDR3 nucleotide sequence: TGCGCCAGCAGCTTGGAGGGGGCTGGTGGCTACACCTTC. This gives the protein CASSLEGAGGYTF.

The chain has TRBV11-3 and TRBJ1-3; the match to TRBD1 covers 10 bases. CDR1 is SGHNT and CDR2 is YENEEA in the germline V gene. The CDR3 runs 17 residues. J was trimmed by 2 bases and V by 4 bases; bases with no gene match: 8. The CDR3 reads CASSCRRGQGTGNTIYF. The CDR3 DNA follows: TGTGCCAGCAGCTGCCGCCGGGGACAGGGGACTGGAAACACCATATATTTT.

As to this clone: The same CDR3 is also encoded by other DNA sequences in this sample. The V and J genes are TRBV2 and TRBJ1-1, with D perhaps TRBD1 (6 bases). Deletions cut 3 bases from V and 4 bases from J, with 12 bases between. The CDR3 consists of 14 residues. Germline CDR1 SNHLY, CDR2 FYNNEI. DNA of the CDR3: TGTGCCAGCAGTGAGTGGGGGCGCGGCACTGAAGCTTTCTTT. Translating gives CASSEWGRGTEAFF.

This chain joins TRBV7-2 and TRBJ1-1; D possibly corresponds to TRBD1 (6 bases). This CDR3 comprises 12 residues. Germline CDR1 is SGHTA and CDR2 is FQGNSA. Trimming left V 6 bases short and J 7 bases short, with 12 bases between. The CDR3 loop reads CASRQGMVEAFF. CDR3 nucleotides: TGTGCCAGCAGACAGGGAATGGTTGAAGCTTTCTTT. The variable domain in full, with the rest retrieved from reference TRBV7-2 and TRBJ1-1, is GAGVSQSPSNKVTEKGKDVELRCDPISGHTALYWYRQSLGQGLEFLIYFQGNSAPDKSGLPSDRFSAERTGGSVSTLTIQRTQQEDSAVYLCASRQGMVEAFFGQGTRLTVV.

This chain links TRBV2 with TRBJ1-6; D is ambiguous. CDR1 is SNHLY, CDR2 FYNNEI, per germline. The V end lost 5 bases, the J end lost 1 base, and 15 bases lay between the germline ends. The CDR3 extends over 17 amino acids. Written as DNA, the CDR3 is TGTGCCAGCAGTCCCCGAGTCCTTCGTTCCTATAATTCACCCCTCCACTTT. The encoded protein is CASSPRVLRSYNSPLHF.

V is TRBV20-1 and J is TRBJ2-1; 16 nucleotides align to TRBD2. CDR1 is DFQATT and CDR2 is SNEGSKA in the germline V gene (reference sequence). With V trimmed by 3 bases and J by 8 bases, 10 bases remained unmatched. CDR3 length: 17 amino acids. Here the CDR3 reads CSASAGTSGRAGYEQFF. In DNA form, the CDR3 reads TGCAGTGCTAGTGCCGGGACTAGCGGGAGGGCCGGCTATGAGCAGTTCTTC.

The V call is TRBV11-3, the J call TRBJ2-1; a weak D match, TRBD2 (5 bases). V shed 0 bases and J shed 6 bases, with 9 bases lying between them. Germline assignment: CDR1 SGHNT and CDR2 YENEEA. The length of the CDR3 is 14 residues. The DNA of the CDR3 is TGTGCCAGCAGCTTAGAGTTCGAGGGCAATGAGCAGTTCTTC. Translated, it gives CASSLEFEGNEQFF.

This clone was observed a few times. This chain connects TRBV28 to TRBJ1-4; 7 positions match TRBD1. Germline assignment: CDR1 MDHEN and CDR2 SYDVKM. The CDR3 length is 13 residues. V trimming: 6 bases; J trimming: 4 bases; junction bases outside the gene matches: 2. CDR3 residues: CASSGTVNEKLFF. CDR3 coding DNA: TGTGCCAGCAGCGGGACAGTTAATGAAAAACTGTTTTTT.

DNA for the CDR3: TGTGCCAGTAGTATAGGGGGGACAAACCTTGACGCTTTCTTT. Translating gives CASSIGGTNLDAFF. This chain links TRBV19 with TRBJ1-1; a possible D gene is TRBD1 (6 bases). Trimming cost V 1 base and J 11 bases, with 17 bases left between them. The CDR3 consists of 14 residues. Germline CDR1 and CDR2: LNHDA and SQIVND (reference sequence). The whole variable domain, remainder taken from reference TRBV19 and TRBJ1-1, is DGGITQSPKYLFRKEGQNVTLSCEQNLNHDAMYWYRQDPGQGLRLIYYSQIVNDFQKGDIAEGYSVSREKKESFPLTVTSAQKNPTAFYLCASSIGGTNLDAFFGQGTRLTVV.

The chain is built from TRBV7-2 and TRBJ2-3; 9 positions match TRBD2. Germline V gene lookup returns CDR1 SGHTA and CDR2 FQGNSA. This CDR3 has 15 residues. The junction had 9 bases not matched to a gene; V was cut back by 5 bases and J by 6 bases. In DNA form, the CDR3 reads TGTGCCAGCAGCCCTAGACTAGCGGCGGGGGATACGCAGTATTTT. It encodes CASSPRLAAGDTQYF.

The genes are TRBV19 and TRBJ1-1; unclear D gene. The germline V gene encodes CDR1 LNHDA and CDR2 SQIVND (reference sequence). Deletions cut 4 bases from V and 11 bases from J, with 11 bases between. The CDR3 is made up of 11 amino acids. The CDR3: CASSRLSGAFF. The CDR3 coding sequence is TGTGCCAGTAGTAGACTCTCCGGGGCTTTCTTT.

The chain uses TRBV15 and TRBJ1-5; D call uncertain. The CDR3 covers 16 residues. CDR1 and CDR2 from the germline V gene are LNHNV and YYDKDF (reference sequence). Trimming shortened V by 0 bases and J by 3 bases, and 12 bases separated the two germline ends. CDR3 sequence reads: CATSRDRVGTNQPQHF. DNA for the CDR3: TGTGCCACCAGCAGAGATCGGGTCGGAACCAATCAGCCCCAGCATTTT.

The chain carries TRBV25-1 and TRBJ2-1; 10 nucleotides align to TRBD1. V lost 7 bases to trimming and J lost 7 bases; unmatched junction nucleotides: 10. The CDR3 totals 15 residues. CDR1 and CDR2 (germline): MGHDK, SYGVNS. The CDR3 DNA reads TGTGCCAGCACCCGCGACAGGGGGCGCCGGAATGAGCAGTTCTTC. Translated: CASTRDRGRRNEQFF.

J is TRBJ2-7 and V is TRBV20-1; TRBD1 is a possible D gene (6 bases). This CDR3 region has 11 residues. Germline CDR1 reads DFQATT; CDR2 reads SNEGSKA (reference sequence). Trimming pared 7 bases from V and 4 bases from J, leaving 11 bases between. CDR3 coding DNA: TGCAGTGGGGGGCGCGTTTACGAGCAGTACTTC. Protein sequence: CSGGRVYEQYF.

The V call is TRBV29-1, the J call TRBJ1-2; D is possibly TRBD1 (6 bases). The CDR3 covers 11 residues. Trimming took 2 bases from V and 10 from J, leaving 11 bases between them. Germline V gene sequence: CDR1 SQVTM, CDR2 ANQGSEA. This CDR3 reads CSVETGLNYTF. CDR3 DNA sequence: TGCAGCGTTGAAACAGGGCTAAACTACACCTTC.

V gene TRBV13 combines with J gene TRBJ2-7; 8 nucleotides align to TRBD2. V lost 3 bases, J lost 4 bases, and 8 bases stayed unmatched. The germline V gene has CDR1 PRHDT and CDR2 FYEKMQ (reference sequence). The CDR3 has 15 residues. Here the CDR3 DNA reads TGTGCCAGCAGCTTGAGCGGGAGACGCAAGTACGAGCAGTACTTC. It yields the protein CASSLSGRRKYEQYF. Full variable domain (remainder filled in from reference TRBV13 and TRBJ2-7): AAGVIQSPRHLIKEKRETATLKCYPIPRHDTVYWYQQGPGQDPQFLISFYEKMQSDKGSIPDRFSAQQFSDYHSELNMSSLELGDSALYFCASSLSGRRKYEQYFGPGTRLTVT.

This chain uses TRBV27 with TRBJ2-7; possible D gene TRBD1, 5 bases. V was pared by 6 bases and J by 2 bases, with 11 bases between. Germline lookup yields CDR1 MNHEY and CDR2 SMNVEV (reference sequence). This CDR3 spans 13 amino acids. The CDR3 coding sequence is TGTGCCAGCAGGGGGCTGGGCGCCTACGAGCAGTACTTC. Amino acids: CASRGLGAYEQYF.

This clone was counted once. V is TRBV3-1 (or the pseudogene TRBV3-2) and J is TRBJ2-7; D gene ambiguous. The CDR3 is made up of 15 amino acids. V lost 0 bases to trimming and J lost 1 base, with 10 bases between them. The germline CDR1 and CDR2 sequences are LGHDT and YNNKEL (reference sequence). This chain's CDR3 is CASSQENIASYEQYF. The CDR3 coding sequence is TGTGCCAGCAGCCAAGAAAATATAGCTTCCTACGAGCAGTACTTC.

This clone has only one observation. The CDR3 DNA reads as TGTGCCAGCAGTTACCCAGATTCACCCCTCCACTTT. Its protein is CASSYPDSPLHF. The V gene is TRBV6-2 or TRBV6-3, the J gene TRBJ1-6, with D unresolved. Germline assignment: CDR1 MNHEY and CDR2 SVGEGT. This CDR3 is 12 amino acids long. V lost 2 bases and J 8 bases, leaving 4 bases between the germline ends.